This TCR beta chain emerged from a study of early T cells in non-severe SARS-CoV-2 infection. Study in general: Sequencing was performed on bulk RNA from unsorted whole blood, leaving chains unpaired. Study-level findings and limits: Database matching using VDJdb favored anti-spike CD8 responses, with private and CD4 specificities left missing.

For this clonotype: The antigen remains undetermined.

TCRdb reanalysed the 5' RACE reads using MiXCR and keeps one entry per CDR3 protein. The sample has fewer than 100,000 distinct CDR3 sequences, less than 15% seen once; the top ten hold over 2%. Per germline, CDR1 MNHEY and CDR2 SVGAGI. V was pared by 7 bases and J by 0 bases, with 14 bases of the junction left unmatched. The CDR3 runs to 17 residues. The TCR sequence derives from an adult who was a healthcare worker with PCR-confirmed SARS-CoV-2 infection or an uninfected control (not recorded which). The sequenced sample consisted of whole blood. This chain joins TRBV6-5 and TRBJ1-1; 7 bases match TRBD1. CDR3 in DNA: TGTGCCAGCACTCAGCAAGGGGGCGAATTGGTGAACACTGAAGCTTTCTTT. This sequence encodes CASTQQGGELVNTEAFF.